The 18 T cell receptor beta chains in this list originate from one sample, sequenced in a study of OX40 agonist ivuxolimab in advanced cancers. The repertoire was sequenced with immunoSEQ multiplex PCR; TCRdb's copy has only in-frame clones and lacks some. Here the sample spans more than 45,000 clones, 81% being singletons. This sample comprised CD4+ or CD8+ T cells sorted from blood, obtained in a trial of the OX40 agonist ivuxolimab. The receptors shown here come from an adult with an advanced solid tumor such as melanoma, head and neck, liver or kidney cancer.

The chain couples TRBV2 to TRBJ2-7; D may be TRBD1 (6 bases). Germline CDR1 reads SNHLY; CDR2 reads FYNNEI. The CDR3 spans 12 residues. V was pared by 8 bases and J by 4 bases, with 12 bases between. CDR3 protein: CASGTFPYEQYF. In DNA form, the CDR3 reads TGTGCCAGCGGGACATTCCCTTACGAGCAGTACTTC.

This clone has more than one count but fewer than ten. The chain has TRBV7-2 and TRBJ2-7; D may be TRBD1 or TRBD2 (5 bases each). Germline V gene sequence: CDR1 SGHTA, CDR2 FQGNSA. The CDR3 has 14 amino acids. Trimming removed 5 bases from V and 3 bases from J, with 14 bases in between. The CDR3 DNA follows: TGTGCCAGCAGCCGAACGGGACGCAACTACGAGCAGTACTTC. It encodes CASSRTGRNYEQYF. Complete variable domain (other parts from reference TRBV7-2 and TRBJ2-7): GAGVSQSPSNKVTEKGKDVELRCDPISGHTALYWYRQSLGQGLEFLIYFQGNSAPDKSGLPSDRFSAERTGGSVSTLTIQRTQQEDSAVYLCASSRTGRNYEQYFGPGTRLTVT.

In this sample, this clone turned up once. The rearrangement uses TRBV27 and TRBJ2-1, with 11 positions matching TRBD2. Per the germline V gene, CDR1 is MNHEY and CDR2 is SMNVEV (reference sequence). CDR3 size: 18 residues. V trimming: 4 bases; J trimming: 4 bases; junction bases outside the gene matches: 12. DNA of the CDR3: TGTGCCAGCAGTTCCTACCCCCCAGGGACTAGCGGATACAATGAGCAGTTCTTC. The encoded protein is CASSSYPPGTSGYNEQFF.

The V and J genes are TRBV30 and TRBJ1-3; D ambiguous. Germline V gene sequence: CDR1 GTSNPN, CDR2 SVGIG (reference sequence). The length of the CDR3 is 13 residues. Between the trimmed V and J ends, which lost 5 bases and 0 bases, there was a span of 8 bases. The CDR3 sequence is CAWDRASGNTIYF. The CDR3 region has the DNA TGTGCCTGGGACCGGGCCTCTGGAAACACCATATATTTT.

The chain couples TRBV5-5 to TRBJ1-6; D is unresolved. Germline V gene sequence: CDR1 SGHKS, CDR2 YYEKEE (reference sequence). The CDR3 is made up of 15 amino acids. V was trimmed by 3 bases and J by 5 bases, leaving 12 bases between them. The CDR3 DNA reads TGTGCCAGCAGCTGGGCCGGTGCTGATAATTCACCCCTCCACTTT. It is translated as CASSWAGADNSPLHF.

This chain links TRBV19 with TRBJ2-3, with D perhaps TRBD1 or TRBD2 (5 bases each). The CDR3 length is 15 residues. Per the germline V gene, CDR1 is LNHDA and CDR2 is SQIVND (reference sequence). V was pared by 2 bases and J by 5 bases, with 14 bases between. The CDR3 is CASSIFGTGGDTQYF. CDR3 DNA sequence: TGTGCCAGTAGTATATTTGGGACCGGCGGAGATACGCAGTATTTT. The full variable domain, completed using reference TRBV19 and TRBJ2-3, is DGGITQSPKYLFRKEGQNVTLSCEQNLNHDAMYWYRQDPGQGLRLIYYSQIVNDFQKGDIAEGYSVSREKKESFPLTVTSAQKNPTAFYLCASSIFGTGGDTQYFGPGTRLTVL.

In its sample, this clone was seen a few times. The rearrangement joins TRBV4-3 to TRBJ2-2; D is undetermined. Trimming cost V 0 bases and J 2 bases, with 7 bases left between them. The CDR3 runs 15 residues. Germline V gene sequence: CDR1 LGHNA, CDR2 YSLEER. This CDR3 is CASSQDRANTGELFF. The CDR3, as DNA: TGCGCCAGCAGCCAAGACCGGGCAAACACCGGGGAGCTGTTTTTT.

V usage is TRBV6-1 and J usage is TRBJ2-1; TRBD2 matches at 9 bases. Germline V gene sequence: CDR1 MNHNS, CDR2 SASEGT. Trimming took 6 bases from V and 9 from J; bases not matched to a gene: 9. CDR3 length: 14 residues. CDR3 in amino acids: CASRNVAGGGEQFF. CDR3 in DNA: TGTGCCAGCAGGAATGTGGCGGGGGGGGGTGAGCAGTTCTTC.

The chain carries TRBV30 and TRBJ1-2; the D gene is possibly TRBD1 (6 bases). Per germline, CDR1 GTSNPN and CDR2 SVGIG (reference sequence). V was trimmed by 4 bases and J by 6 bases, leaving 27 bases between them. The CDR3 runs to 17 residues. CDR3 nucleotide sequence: TGTGCCTGGACCACTTTAGGGGTGGGGTCAGGGGCGCATGGCTACACCTTC. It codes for CAWTTLGVGSGAHGYTF.

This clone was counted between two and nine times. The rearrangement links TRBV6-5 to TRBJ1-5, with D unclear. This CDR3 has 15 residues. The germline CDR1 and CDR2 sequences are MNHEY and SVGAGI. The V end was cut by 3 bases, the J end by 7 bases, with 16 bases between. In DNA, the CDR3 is TGTGCCAGCAGTTATTCTAGGTCTTTATGGCAGCCCCAGCATTTT. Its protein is CASSYSRSLWQPQHF.

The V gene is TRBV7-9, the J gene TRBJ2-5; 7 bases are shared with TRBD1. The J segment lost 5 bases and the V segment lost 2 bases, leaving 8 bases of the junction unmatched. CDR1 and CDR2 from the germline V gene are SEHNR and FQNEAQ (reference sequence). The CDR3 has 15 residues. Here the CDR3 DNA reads TGTGCCAGCAGCTTATATCAGGGGGTAACGGAGACCCAGTACTTC. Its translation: CASSLYQGVTETQYF.

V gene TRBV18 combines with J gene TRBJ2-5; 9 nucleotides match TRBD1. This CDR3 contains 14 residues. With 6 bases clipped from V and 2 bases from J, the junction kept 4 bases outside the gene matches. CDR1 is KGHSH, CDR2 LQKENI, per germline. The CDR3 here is CASSEGTGQETQYF. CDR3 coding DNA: TGTGCCAGCTCGGAAGGGACAGGGCAAGAGACCCAGTACTTC.

In DNA form, the CDR3 reads TGTGCCAGCAGCTTATCCTTGGGGGAGACCCAGTACTTC. It specifies CASSLSLGETQYF. The V gene is TRBV7-2, the J gene TRBJ2-5; D is unclear. V was trimmed by 2 bases and J by 5 bases, leaving 9 bases between them. This CDR3 contains 13 residues. Germline CDR1 and CDR2: SGHTA and FQGNSA.

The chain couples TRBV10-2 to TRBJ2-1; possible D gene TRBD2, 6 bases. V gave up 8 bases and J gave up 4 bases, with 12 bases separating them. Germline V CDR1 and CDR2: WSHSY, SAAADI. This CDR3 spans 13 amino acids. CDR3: CASVLAGYNEQFF. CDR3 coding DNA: TGCGCCAGCGTACTAGCAGGGTACAATGAGCAGTTCTTC.

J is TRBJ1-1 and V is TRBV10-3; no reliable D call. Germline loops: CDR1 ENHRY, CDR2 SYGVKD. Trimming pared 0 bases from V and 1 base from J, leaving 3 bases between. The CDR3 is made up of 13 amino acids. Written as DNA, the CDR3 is TGTGCCATCAGTGAGTCCCCGAACACTGAAGCTTTCTTT. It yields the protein CAISESPNTEAFF.

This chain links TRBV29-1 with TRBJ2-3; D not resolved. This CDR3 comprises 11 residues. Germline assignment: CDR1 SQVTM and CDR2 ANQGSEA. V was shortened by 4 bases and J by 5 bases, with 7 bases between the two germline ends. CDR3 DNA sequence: TGCAGCGTTGCCTTTGGAGATACGCAGTATTTT. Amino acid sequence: CSVAFGDTQYF.

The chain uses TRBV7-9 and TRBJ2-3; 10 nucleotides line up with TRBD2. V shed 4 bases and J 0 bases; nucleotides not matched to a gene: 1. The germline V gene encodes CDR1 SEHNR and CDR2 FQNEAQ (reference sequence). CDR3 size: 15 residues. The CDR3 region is CASSSLAGSTDTQYF. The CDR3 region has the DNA TGTGCCAGCAGCTCACTAGCGGGAAGCACAGATACGCAGTATTTT.

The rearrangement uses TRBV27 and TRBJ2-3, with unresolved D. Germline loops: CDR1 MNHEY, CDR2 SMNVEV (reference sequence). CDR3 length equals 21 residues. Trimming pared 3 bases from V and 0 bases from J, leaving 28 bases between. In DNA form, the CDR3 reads TGTGCCAGCAGTTTTCGTTTATCTTTTCGCGGATACCGACCTAGCACAGATACGCAGTATTTT. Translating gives CASSFRLSFRGYRPSTDTQYF.